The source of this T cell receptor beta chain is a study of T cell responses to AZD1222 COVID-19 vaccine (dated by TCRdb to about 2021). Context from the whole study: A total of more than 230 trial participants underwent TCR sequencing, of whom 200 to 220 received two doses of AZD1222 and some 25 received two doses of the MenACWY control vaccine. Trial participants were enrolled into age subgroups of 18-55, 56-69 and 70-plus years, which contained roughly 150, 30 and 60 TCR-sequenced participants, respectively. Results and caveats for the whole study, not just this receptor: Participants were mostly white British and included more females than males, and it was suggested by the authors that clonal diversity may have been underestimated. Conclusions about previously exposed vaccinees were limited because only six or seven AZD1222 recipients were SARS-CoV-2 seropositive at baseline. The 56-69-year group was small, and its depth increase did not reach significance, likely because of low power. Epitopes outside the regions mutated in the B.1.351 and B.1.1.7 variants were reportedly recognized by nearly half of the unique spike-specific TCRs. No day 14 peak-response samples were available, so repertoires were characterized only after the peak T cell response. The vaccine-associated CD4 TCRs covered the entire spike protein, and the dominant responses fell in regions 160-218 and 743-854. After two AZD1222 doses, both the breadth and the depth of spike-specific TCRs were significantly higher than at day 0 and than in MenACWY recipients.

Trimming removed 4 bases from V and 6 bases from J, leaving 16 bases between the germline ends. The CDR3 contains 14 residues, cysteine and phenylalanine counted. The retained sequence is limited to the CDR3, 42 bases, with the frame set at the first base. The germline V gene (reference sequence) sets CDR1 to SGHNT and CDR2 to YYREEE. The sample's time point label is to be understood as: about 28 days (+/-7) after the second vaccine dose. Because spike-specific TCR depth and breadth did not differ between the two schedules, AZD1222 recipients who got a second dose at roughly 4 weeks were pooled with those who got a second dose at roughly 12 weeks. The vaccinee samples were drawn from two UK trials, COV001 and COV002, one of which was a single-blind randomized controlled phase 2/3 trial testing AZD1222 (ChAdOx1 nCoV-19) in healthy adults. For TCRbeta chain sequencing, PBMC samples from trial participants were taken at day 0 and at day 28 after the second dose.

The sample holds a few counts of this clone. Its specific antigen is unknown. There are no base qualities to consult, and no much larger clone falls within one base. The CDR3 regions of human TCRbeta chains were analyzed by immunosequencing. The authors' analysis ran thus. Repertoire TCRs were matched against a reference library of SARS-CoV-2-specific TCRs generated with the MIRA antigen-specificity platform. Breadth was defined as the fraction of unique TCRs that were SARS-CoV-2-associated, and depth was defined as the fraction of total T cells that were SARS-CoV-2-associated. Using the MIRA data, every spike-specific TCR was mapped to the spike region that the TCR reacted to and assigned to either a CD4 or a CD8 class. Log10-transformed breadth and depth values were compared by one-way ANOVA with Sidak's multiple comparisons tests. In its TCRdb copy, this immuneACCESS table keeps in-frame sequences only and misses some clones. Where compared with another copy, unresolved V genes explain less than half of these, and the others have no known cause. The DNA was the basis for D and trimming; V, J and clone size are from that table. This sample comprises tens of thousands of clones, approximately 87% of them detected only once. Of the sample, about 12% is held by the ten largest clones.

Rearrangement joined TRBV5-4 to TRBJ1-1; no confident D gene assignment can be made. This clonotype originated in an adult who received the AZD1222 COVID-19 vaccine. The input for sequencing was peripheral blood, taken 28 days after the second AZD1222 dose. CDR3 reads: CASSAVGLRAEAFF. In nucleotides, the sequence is TGTGCCAGCAGCGCCGTTGGGCTTCGGGCTGAAGCTTTCTTT.